This T cell receptor (beta chain) was profiled in a study of response to subunit inactivated influenza vaccine. The table lists this clonotype with many counts. TCRdb recomputed calls from the RT-PCR reads with MiXCR, one row per CDR3 protein. Of more than 450,000 distinct CDR3 sequences in the sample, about 11% were seen once. Germline-derived CDR1 and CDR2 are SGHVS and FQNEAQ. This CDR3 has 16 residues. Trimming took 0 bases from V and 3 from J; bases not matched to a gene: 5. This sample was shared with a second study, whose subject was T cells expressing NK-cell markers. From that paper: The TCR beta cDNA came from 5'RACE template switching with UMIs. Within the sequenced cohort of eight donors, seven exhibited HCMV seropositivity and one was seronegative. Several experiments employed an anti-gamma-delta TCR antibody to confine sorting to alpha-beta TCR T cells. Researchers report these clonotypes also headed the CD3+CD56-NKG2C+ fraction in four donors.

V is TRBV7-8 and J is TRBJ1-5; 7 nucleotides line up with TRBD1. Source: PBMCs from blood, taken on the day of vaccination. The TCR was taken from a man aged 50-59 years who received an inactivated influenza vaccine. CDR3 sequence: CASSLATGVDNQPQHF. The CDR3 DNA sequence: TGTGCCAGCAGCTTAGCTACAGGGGTCGACAATCAGCCCCAGCATTTT. The entire variable domain, with the rest obtained from reference TRBV7-8 and TRBJ1-5, is as follows: GAGVSQSPRYKVAKRGQDVALRCDPISGHVSLFWYQQALGQGPEFLTYFQNEAQLDKSGLPSDRFFAERPEGSVSTLKIQRTQQEDSAVYLCASSLATGVDNQPQHFGDGTRLSIL.